This T cell receptor (beta chain) is from a study of spatial heterogeneity in lung cancer. The CDR3 has 13 amino acids. V was clipped by 3 bases and J by 5 bases, with 11 bases between them. Time point specified: sample taken at primary tumor resection. Study outcomes and limitations: How many expanded intratumoral alpha and beta TCRs were present tracked the tumor mutation count, which was a count of nonsynonymous mutations.

TCRdb re-derived calls from the 5' RACE reads in MiXCR, one entry per CDR3 protein. The sample includes thousands of distinct CDR3 sequences, about 13% of them seen just once. This clonotype has a count of ten or more. The antigen is not known. This beta chain represents an off-target read in a library built for alpha chains; its size is of limited meaning. The rearrangement links TRBV12-3 or TRBV12-4 to TRBJ2-7; no clear D gene. This clonotype was sampled from a male donor with early-stage non-small cell lung cancer. This specimen was lung tumor tissue, taken at surgery. CDR3 bases: TGTGCCAGCAGTTTGGGTAGTATCCACGAGCAGTACTTC. It specifies CASSLGSIHEQYF.